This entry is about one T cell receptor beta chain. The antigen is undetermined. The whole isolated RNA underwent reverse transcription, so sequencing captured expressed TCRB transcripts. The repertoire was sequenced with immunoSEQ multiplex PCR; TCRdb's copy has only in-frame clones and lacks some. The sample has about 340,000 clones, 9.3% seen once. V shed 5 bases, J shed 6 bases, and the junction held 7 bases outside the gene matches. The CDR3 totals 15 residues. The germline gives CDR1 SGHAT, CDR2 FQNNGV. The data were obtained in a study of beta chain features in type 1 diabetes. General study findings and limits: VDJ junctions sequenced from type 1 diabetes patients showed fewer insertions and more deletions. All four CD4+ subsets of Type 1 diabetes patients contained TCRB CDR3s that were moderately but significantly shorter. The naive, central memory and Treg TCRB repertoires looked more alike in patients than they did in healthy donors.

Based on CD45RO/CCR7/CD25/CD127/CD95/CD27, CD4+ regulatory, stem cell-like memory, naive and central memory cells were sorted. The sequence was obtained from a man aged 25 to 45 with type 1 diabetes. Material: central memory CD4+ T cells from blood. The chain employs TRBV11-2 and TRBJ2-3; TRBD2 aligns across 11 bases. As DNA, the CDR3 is TGTGCCAGCAGCCTGGGACTAGCGGAAGGGGATACGCAGTATTTT. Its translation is CASSLGLAEGDTQYF.